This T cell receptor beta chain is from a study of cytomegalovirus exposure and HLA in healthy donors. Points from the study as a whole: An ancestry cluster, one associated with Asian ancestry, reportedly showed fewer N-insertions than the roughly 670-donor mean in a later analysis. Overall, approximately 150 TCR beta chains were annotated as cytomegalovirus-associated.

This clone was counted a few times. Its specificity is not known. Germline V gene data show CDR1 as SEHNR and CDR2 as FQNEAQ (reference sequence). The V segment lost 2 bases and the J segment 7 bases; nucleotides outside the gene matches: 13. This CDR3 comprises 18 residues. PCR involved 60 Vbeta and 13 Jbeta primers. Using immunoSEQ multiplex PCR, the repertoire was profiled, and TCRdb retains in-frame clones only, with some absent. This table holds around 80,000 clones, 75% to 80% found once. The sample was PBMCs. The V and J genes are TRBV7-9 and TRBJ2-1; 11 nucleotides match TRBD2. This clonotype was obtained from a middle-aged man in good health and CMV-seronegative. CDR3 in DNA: TGTGCCAGCAGCTTACCCCCCCGACTAGCGGGAATAAGGAATGAGCAGTTCTTC. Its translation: CASSLPPRLAGIRNEQFF.